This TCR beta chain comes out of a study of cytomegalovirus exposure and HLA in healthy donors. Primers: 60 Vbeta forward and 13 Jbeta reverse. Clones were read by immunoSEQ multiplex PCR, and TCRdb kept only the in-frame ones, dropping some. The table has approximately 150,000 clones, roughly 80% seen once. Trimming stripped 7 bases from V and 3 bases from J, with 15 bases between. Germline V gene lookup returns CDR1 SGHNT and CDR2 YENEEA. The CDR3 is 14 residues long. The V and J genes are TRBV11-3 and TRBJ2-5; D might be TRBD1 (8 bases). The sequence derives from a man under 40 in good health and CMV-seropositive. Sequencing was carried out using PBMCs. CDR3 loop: CASTTTGGEETQYF. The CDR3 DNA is TGTGCCAGCACTACAACAGGGGGGGAAGAGACCCAGTACTTC.